Shown below are 14 T cell receptor beta chains from a single sample sequenced in a study of blood T cell repertoires in COVID-19 (dated by TCRdb to the early 2020s). The method behind the library was the immunoSEQ multiplex PCR assay. TCRdb stores this immuneACCESS table with in-frame sequences only. Part of the clones is absent; in the studies checked, under half of the shortfall reflects unresolved V genes, and no reason is known for the rest. This sample holds 200,000 to 300,000 clones; about 88% were observed only once. Clones ranked in the top ten supply 0.99% of the sample. Sequenced material: peripheral blood. These receptors came from a woman aged 40 to 49 who had recovered from COVID-19.

The chain couples TRBV19 to TRBJ2-1; TRBD2 aligns across 11 bases. Germline CDR1 and CDR2: LNHDA and SQIVND (reference sequence). The CDR3 sequence is 17 residues long. Trimming cost V 6 bases and J 5 bases; bases outside gene matches: 12. The chain's CDR3 is CASSRGTSGAGDNEQFF. The CDR3 DNA reads TGTGCCAGTAGCCGCGGGACTAGCGGCGCCGGGGACAATGAGCAGTTCTTC.

This sequence joins TRBV25-1 and TRBJ2-2; TRBD1 is a possible D gene (6 bases). Germline values: CDR1 MGHDK, CDR2 SYGVNS. CDR3 length: 13 residues. V gave up 6 bases and J gave up 4 bases, with 9 bases separating them. The chain's CDR3 is CASSLRGTGELFF. The DNA of the CDR3 is TGTGCCAGCAGCCTCAGGGGCACCGGGGAGCTGTTTTTT. Together with reference TRBV25-1 and TRBJ2-2, the CDR3 gives the full variable domain: EADIYQTPRYLVIGTGKKITLECSQTMGHDKMYWYQQDPGMELHLIHYSYGVNSTEKGDLSSESTVSRIRTEHFPLTLESARPSHTSQYLCASSLRGTGELFFGEGSRLTVL.

The gene calls are TRBV9 and TRBJ2-7, with TRBD1 matching over 10 bases. The CDR3 runs 16 residues. CDR1 SGDLS and CDR2 YYNGEE come from the germline V gene. The ends lost 0 bases at V and 4 bases at J; junction bases unmatched: 7. The CDR3 bases are TGTGCCAGCAGCGTAGCCCCCTCGGGACAGGGGTACGAGCAGTACTTC. It codes for CASSVAPSGQGYEQYF.

The chain is built from TRBV6-2 or TRBV6-3 and TRBJ1-3; D unresolved. The CDR3 has 14 residues. CDR1 is MNHEY, CDR2 SVGEGT, per germline. Trimming cost V 2 bases and J 0 bases, with 5 bases left between them. CDR3 sequence reads: CASSYPYSGNTIYF. The DNA for the CDR3 is TGTGCCAGCAGTTACCCGTACTCTGGAAACACCATATATTTT.

V usage is TRBV29-1 and J usage is TRBJ2-7; D perhaps matches TRBD1 (6 bases). Trimming removed 0 bases at V and 2 bases at J, with 14 bases between. CDR1 is SQVTM and CDR2 is ANQGSEA in the germline V gene. The CDR3 is 15 residues long. The CDR3, as DNA: TGCAGCGTTGAAGATCAATCCAGGGGCCCCTACGAGCAGTACTTC. It codes for CSVEDQSRGPYEQYF.

The V call is TRBV2, the J call TRBJ2-3; D is unclear. This CDR3 contains 13 residues. Trimming took off 6 bases at V and 6 bases at J, with 13 bases between the two ends. The germline V gene encodes CDR1 SNHLY and CDR2 FYNNEI. As DNA, the CDR3 is TGTGCCAGCAGCCTGGATCGGGTGGATACGCAGTATTTT. Amino acid sequence: CASSLDRVDTQYF.

The chain joins TRBV5-4 to TRBJ1-1; 7 nucleotides match TRBD1. The CDR3 has 17 amino acids. CDR1 SGHNT and CDR2 YYREEE come from the germline V gene (reference sequence). V lost 0 bases and J lost 1; bases outside the gene matches: 9. For the CDR3, the DNA is TGTGCCAGCAGCTTGGCCTTCGCGGGACAGCAGAACACTGAAGCTTTCTTT. Its translation: CASSLAFAGQQNTEAFF.

V and J are TRBV27 and TRBJ1-1; 9 positions agree with TRBD1. This CDR3 has 14 residues. The V gene end was trimmed by 6 bases and the J gene end by 7 bases; junction bases not matched to a gene: 9. Germline V gene lookup returns CDR1 MNHEY and CDR2 SMNVEV (reference sequence). CDR3 protein: CASSPGQGWGEAFF. For the CDR3, the DNA is TGTGCCAGCAGCCCCGGACAGGGGTGGGGTGAAGCTTTCTTT.

CDR3 residues: CASSPTGVGNTIYF. The DNA for the CDR3 is TGTGCCAGCAGCCCCACAGGGGTGGGAAACACCATATATTTT. The chain has TRBV3-1 (or the pseudogene TRBV3-2) and TRBJ1-3; 7 bases agree with TRBD1. The CDR3 contains 14 residues. Per germline, CDR1 LGHDT and CDR2 YNNKEL (reference sequence). The J segment lost 4 bases and the V segment lost 4 bases, leaving 4 bases of the junction unmatched.

This rearrangement joins TRBV11-3 to TRBJ2-2; a possible D gene is TRBD2 (6 bases). Germline V gene lookup returns CDR1 SGHNT and CDR2 YENEEA. CDR3 length: 15 amino acids. V lost 5 bases to trimming and J lost 4 bases, with 14 bases between them. The CDR3 region is CASSRGGLGTGELFF. Here the CDR3 DNA reads TGTGCCAGCAGCCGTGGGGGGTTGGGCACCGGGGAGCTGTTTTTT.

V is TRBV13 and J is TRBJ2-3, with D possibly TRBD2 on 6 matching bases. CDR1 is PRHDT and CDR2 is FYEKMQ in the germline V gene (reference sequence). CDR3 length: 15 amino acids. V was trimmed by 7 bases and J by 2 bases, leaving 16 bases between them. The DNA for the CDR3 is TGTGCCAGCACCTTGGGGGGAAAAACCACAGATACGCAGTATTTT. Translation gives CASTLGGKTTDTQYF.

The V gene is TRBV18, the J gene TRBJ2-5; 10 bases agree with TRBD2. Germline V CDR1 and CDR2: KGHSH, LQKENI. V lost 3 bases to trimming and J lost 3 bases; unmatched junction nucleotides: 16. The length of the CDR3 is 19 residues. The chain's CDR3 is CASSPPGFQLAGKEETQYF. The CDR3 nucleotides are TGTGCCAGCTCACCCCCCGGCTTCCAACTAGCGGGAAAAGAAGAGACCCAGTACTTC. Combining the CDR3 with reference TRBV18 and TRBJ2-5 gives the whole variable domain NAGVMQNPRHLVRRRGQEARLRCSPMKGHSHVYWYRQLPEEGLKFMVYLQKENIIDESGMPKERFSAEFPKEGPSILRIQQVVRGDSAAYFCASSPPGFQLAGKEETQYFGPGTRLLVL.

The genes are TRBV5-4 and TRBJ2-2, with 8 bases identical to TRBD2. The CDR3 length is 15 residues. Germline assignment: CDR1 SGHNT and CDR2 YYREEE (reference sequence). After removal of 7 bases from V and 5 bases from J, the junction contained 10 bases not matched to a gene. The CDR3 region is CASGADGRGTGELFF. In DNA form, the CDR3 reads TGTGCCAGCGGAGCCGACGGGAGGGGGACCGGGGAGCTGTTTTTT.

The chain recombines TRBV20-1 with TRBJ2-3; perhaps TRBD2 as D (6 bases). V dropped 3 bases and J dropped 8 bases, with 18 bases sitting between them. There are 14 residues in the CDR3. Germline CDR1 DFQATT, CDR2 SNEGSKA (reference sequence). CDR3 sequence reads: CSASNSGPPGTQYF. The CDR3 DNA follows: TGCAGTGCTAGTAATAGCGGCCCCCCGGGTACGCAGTATTTT.